This TCR beta chain is drawn from a study of cytomegalovirus exposure and HLA in healthy donors. Findings and caveats of the study: The classifier reportedly diagnosed cytomegalovirus status with high specificity and sensitivity. In vitro work confirmed that a few CMV-associated chains recognize CMV antigens.

These donors were members of the approximately 110-subject validation cohort, a group separate from the approximately 670-subject first cohort. Notes on this clone: Its matching antigen is unknown.

The junction had 7 bases not matched to a gene; V was cut back by 4 bases and J by 6 bases. CDR1 and CDR2 (germline): SNHLY, FYNNEI. This CDR3 spans 15 amino acids. Measured with immunoSEQ multiplex PCR; TCRdb has only the in-frame clones, and not every one. The repertoire holds over 200,000 clones, with about 86% as singletons. The TCR sequence derives from a woman in her late teens or twenties in good health and CMV-seronegative. This sequence joins TRBV2 and TRBJ2-1, with 9 bases that match TRBD1. The specimen sequenced was PBMCs. CDR3 bases: TGTGCCAGCAGTGGACCGGGACAGGGAAGCAATGAGCAGTTCTTC. It encodes CASSGPGQGSNEQFF.